This TCR beta chain was captured in a study of beta chain features in type 1 diabetes. Study-level results: A cDNA-based sequencing approach could over-represent cells with high TCR expression. Shorter templates might be favored by PCR, and equally so in patients and in controls.

Reverse transcribing all isolated RNA meant expressed TCRB transcripts were sequenced. Generated by immunoSEQ multiplex PCR, the TCRdb table keeps only in-frame clones and is missing some. The sample lists fewer than 350,000 clones; 15% to 20% were seen once. The ends were cut back, 4 bases at V and 4 bases at J, with 20 bases in the middle. From germline, CDR1 is SGDLS and CDR2 YYNGEE. This CDR3 contains 16 residues. Central memory, naive, regulatory and stem cell-like memory CD4+ cells were sorted by CD45RO/CCR7/CD25/CD127/CD95/CD27. The purity of all sorted populations exceeded 95%. A few counts support this clone. Its antigen is as yet unknown.

Specimen: naive CD4+ T cells from blood. The receptor's source is a woman younger than 30 in good health. V and J are TRBV9 and TRBJ2-5; D may be TRBD1 (5 bases). The CDR3 sequence is CASSPRGVSQGETQYF. CDR3 DNA: TGTGCCAGCAGCCCGAGAGGAGTCTCCCAGGGAGAGACCCAGTACTTC.